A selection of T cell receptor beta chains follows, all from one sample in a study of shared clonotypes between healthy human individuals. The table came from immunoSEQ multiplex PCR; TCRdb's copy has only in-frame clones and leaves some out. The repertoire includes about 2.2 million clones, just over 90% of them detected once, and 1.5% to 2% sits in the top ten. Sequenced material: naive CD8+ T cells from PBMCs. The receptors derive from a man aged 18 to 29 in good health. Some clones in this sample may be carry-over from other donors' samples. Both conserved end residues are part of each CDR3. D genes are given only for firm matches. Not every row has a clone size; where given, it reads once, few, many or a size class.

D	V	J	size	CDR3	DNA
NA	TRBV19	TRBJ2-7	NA	CASSISDSYEQYF	TGTGCCAGTAGTATCTCGGACTCCTACGAGCAGTACTTC
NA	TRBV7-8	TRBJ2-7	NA	CASKPSLMAYEQYF	TGTGCCAGCAAACCTAGCCTTATGGCCTACGAGCAGTACTTC
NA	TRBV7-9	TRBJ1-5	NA	CASSTSGQPQHF	TGTGCCAGCAGCACCAGTGGACAGCCCCAGCATTTT
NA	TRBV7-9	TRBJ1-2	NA	CASSFGDGIYGYTF	TGTGCCAGCAGCTTCGGGGACGGGATCTATGGCTACACCTTC
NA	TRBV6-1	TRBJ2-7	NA	CASIRQERRYEQYF	TGTGCCAGCATCCGACAGGAAAGACGATACGAGCAGTACTTC
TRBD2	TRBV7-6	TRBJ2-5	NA	CASSWGGLAYQETQYF	TGTGCCAGCAGCTGGGGGGGTCTAGCGTACCAAGAGACCCAGTACTTC
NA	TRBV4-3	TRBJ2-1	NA	CASSQGTVPHDPNEQFF	TGCGCCAGCAGCCAAGGGACAGTTCCCCACGATCCCAATGAGCAGTTCTTC
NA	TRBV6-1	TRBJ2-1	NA	CASSEFAAGGPYNEQFF	TGTGCCAGCAGTGAATTCGCGGCAGGGGGGCCCTACAATGAGCAGTTCTTC
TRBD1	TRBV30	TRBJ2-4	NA	CAWGGLGGSTPGVVAKNIQYF	TGTGCCTGGGGAGGTCTAGGGGGCTCGACTCCAGGGGTAGTGGCCAAAAACATTCAGTACTTC
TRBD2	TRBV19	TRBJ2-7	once	CASSMREGLASEQYF	TGTGCCAGTAGTATGAGGGAGGGCCTTGCGAGTGAGCAGTACTTC
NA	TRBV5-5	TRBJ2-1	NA	CASSPPGRNEQFF	TGTGCCAGCAGCCCCCCGGGCCGCAATGAGCAGTTCTTC
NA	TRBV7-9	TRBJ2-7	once	CASSLKDYEQYF	TGTGCCAGCAGCTTGAAAGACTACGAGCAGTACTTC
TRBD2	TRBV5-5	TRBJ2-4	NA	CASSGGSSGNKNIQYF	TGTGCCAGCAGCGGAGGATCTAGCGGGAACAAAAACATTCAGTACTTC
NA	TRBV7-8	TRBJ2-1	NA	CASSLGASAHFSYNEQFF	TGTGCCAGCAGCTTAGGAGCGTCAGCCCACTTCTCCTACAATGAGCAGTTCTTC
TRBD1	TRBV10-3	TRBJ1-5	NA	CAISPSTGGRGGQPQHF	TGTGCCATCAGCCCCTCGACAGGGGGAAGGGGTGGTCAGCCCCAGCATTTT
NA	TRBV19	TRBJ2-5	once	CASSIRAAPVETQYF	TGTGCCAGTAGTATCCGGGCAGCCCCCGTGGAGACCCAGTACTTC
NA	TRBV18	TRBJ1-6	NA	CASSPRTDYNSPLHF	TGTGCCAGCTCACCCCGGACAGATTATAATTCACCCCTCCACTTT
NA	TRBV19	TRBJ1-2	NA	CASSITRNYGYTF	TGTGCCAGTAGTATTACCAGGAACTATGGCTACACCTTC
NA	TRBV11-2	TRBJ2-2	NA	CASSFIPSRGRTGELFF	TGTGCCAGCAGCTTTATCCCCTCCAGGGGCCGCACCGGGGAGCTGTTTTTT
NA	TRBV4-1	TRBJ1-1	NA	CASSQVMNTEAFF	TGCGCCAGCAGCCAAGTCATGAACACTGAAGCTTTCTTT
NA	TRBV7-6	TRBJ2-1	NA	CASSLTPGPLRDEQFF	TGTGCCAGCAGCTTAACACCGGGACCCCTACGGGATGAGCAGTTCTTC
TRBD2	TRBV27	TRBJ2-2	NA	CASSIQAGGELFF	TGTGCCAGCAGTATCCAAGCGGGAGGGGAGCTGTTTTTT
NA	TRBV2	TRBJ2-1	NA	CASTWGDLGNEQFF	TGTGCCAGCACCTGGGGGGACCTTGGCAATGAGCAGTTCTTC
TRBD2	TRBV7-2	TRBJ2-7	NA	CASSLVGGLADRTYEQYF	TGTGCCAGCAGCTTAGTCGGGGGACTAGCGGACCGAACCTACGAGCAGTACTTC
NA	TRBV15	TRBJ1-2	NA	CATSPEGSHYGYTF	TGTGCCACCAGCCCCGAAGGTTCTCACTATGGCTACACCTTC
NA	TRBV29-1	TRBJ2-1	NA	CSALALETEQFF	TGCAGCGCGCTAGCACTAGAAACGGAGCAGTTCTTC
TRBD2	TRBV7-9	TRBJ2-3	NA	CASSLTARRTLAGRDTQYF	TGTGCCAGCAGCTTAACGGCCAGGCGCACACTAGCGGGAAGAGATACGCAGTATTTT
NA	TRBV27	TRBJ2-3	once	CASSFSRGESTDTQYF	TGTGCCAGCAGTTTCAGCAGGGGAGAAAGCACAGATACGCAGTATTTT
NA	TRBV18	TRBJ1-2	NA	CASSRTDDSYGYTF	TGTGCCAGCTCGCGCACAGATGACTCCTATGGCTACACCTTC
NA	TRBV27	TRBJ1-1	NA	CASSLGRGLNTEAFF	TGTGCCAGCAGTTTAGGAAGGGGGTTGAACACTGAAGCTTTCTTT
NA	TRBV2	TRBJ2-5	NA	CASSEPGYRYQETQYF	TGTGCCAGCAGTGAACCAGGTTACCGTTACCAAGAGACCCAGTACTTC
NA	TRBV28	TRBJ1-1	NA	CASSPTGTSLGTEAFF	TGTGCCAGCAGTCCCACTGGGACCTCCTTGGGCACTGAAGCTTTCTTT
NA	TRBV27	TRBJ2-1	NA	CASSSSPDSYYNEQFF	TGTGCCAGCAGTTCCTCCCCGGACAGCTACTACAATGAGCAGTTCTTC
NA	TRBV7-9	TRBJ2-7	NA	CASSAPLGSSYEQYF	TGTGCCAGCAGCGCCCCGCTAGGGAGCTCCTACGAGCAGTACTTC
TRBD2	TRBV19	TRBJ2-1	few	CASRPSGIGNEQFF	TGTGCCAGCCGCCCTAGCGGGATAGGCAATGAGCAGTTCTTC
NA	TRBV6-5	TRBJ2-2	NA	CASKPTPTGELFF	TGTGCCAGTAAGCCCACCCCCACCGGGGAGCTGTTTTTT
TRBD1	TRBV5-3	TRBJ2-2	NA	CARVTGTGRNTGELFF	TGTGCCAGGGTGACTGGGACAGGTAGGAACACCGGGGAGCTGTTTTTT
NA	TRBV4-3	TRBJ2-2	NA	CASSQVRGTGELFF	TGCGCCAGCAGCCAAGTCCGCGGAACCGGGGAGCTGTTTTTT
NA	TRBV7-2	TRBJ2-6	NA	CASSLWVQGEGSNVLTF	TGTGCCAGCAGCTTATGGGTTCAGGGTGAAGGGTCCAACGTCCTGACTTTC
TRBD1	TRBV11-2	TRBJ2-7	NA	CASSYRDSVFEQYF	TGTGCCAGCAGCTACCGGGACAGTGTATTCGAGCAGTACTTC
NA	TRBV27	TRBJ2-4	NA	CASGGWDIQYF	TGTGCCAGCGGGGGGTGGGACATTCAGTACTTC
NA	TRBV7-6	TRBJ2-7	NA	CASSSGVPGTTNSYEQYF	TGTGCCAGCAGCTCAGGGGTCCCCGGCACTACCAACTCCTACGAGCAGTACTTC
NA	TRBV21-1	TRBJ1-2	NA	CASSKAVRDRVYGYTF	TGTGCCAGCAGCAAAGCGGTTAGGGACAGAGTTTATGGCTACACCTTC
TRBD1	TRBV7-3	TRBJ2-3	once	CASSPYLDRGGTQYF	TGTGCCAGCAGCCCCTACTTGGACAGGGGCGGTACGCAGTATTTT
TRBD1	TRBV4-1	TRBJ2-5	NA	CASSQEPTRGNQETQYF	TGCGCCAGCAGCCAAGAGCCTACCAGGGGGAACCAAGAGACCCAGTACTTC
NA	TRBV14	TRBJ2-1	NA	CASSQKVVGLAYTYNEQFF	TGTGCCAGCAGCCAGAAAGTTGTCGGCCTAGCGTATACCTACAATGAGCAGTTCTTC
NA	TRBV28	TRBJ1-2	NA	CASSNGQLGYGYTF	TGTGCCAGCAGCAACGGACAGCTTGGCTATGGCTACACCTTC
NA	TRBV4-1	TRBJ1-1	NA	CASSQENTEAFF	TGCGCCAGCAGCCAAGAAAACACTGAAGCTTTCTTT
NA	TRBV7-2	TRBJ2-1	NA	CASSFQRVHEQFF	TGTGCCAGCAGTTTTCAGAGGGTCCATGAGCAGTTCTTC
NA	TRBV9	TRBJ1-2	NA	CASSLPGDYGYTF	TGTGCCAGCAGCCTCCCGGGGGACTATGGCTACACCTTC
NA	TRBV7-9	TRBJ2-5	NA	CASSSPSQVRETQYF	TGTGCCAGCAGCTCCCCCTCTCAGGTCCGAGAGACCCAGTACTTC
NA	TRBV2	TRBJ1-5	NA	CASSGGLALQHF	TGTGCCAGCAGTGGGGGGCTCGCACTCCAGCATTTT
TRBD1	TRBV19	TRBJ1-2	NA	CATGGTDANYGYTF	TGTGCCACCGGGGGGACAGACGCTAACTATGGCTACACCTTC
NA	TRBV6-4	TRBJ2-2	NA	CASSDPGLSFLPTPTDTGELFF	TGTGCCAGCAGTGACCCGGGGTTGTCTTTTCTTCCGACTCCTACGGACACCGGGGAGCTGTTTTTT
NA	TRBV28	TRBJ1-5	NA	CASSLPPWGRDQPQHF	TGTGCCAGCAGTTTACCCCCCTGGGGGAGGGATCAGCCCCAGCATTTT
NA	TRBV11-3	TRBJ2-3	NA	CASSLGGGRGDTQYF	TGTGCCAGCAGCTTAGGGGGGGGGCGCGGAGATACGCAGTATTTT
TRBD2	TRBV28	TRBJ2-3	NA	CASSLWGRERGDTDTQYF	TGTGCCAGCAGTTTGTGGGGGCGAGAGCGGGGGGACACAGATACGCAGTATTTT
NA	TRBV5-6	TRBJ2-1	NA	CASTSGGGYNEQFF	TGTGCCAGCACCTCAGGGGGAGGATACAATGAGCAGTTCTTC
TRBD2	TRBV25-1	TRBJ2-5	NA	CASSQHRTSGQETQYF	TGTGCCAGCAGCCAACATCGGACTAGCGGCCAAGAGACCCAGTACTTC